This TCR beta chain was captured in a study of Graves' ophthalmopathy and Graves' hyperthyroidism. About the study: Peripheral blood sampling occurred at initial diagnosis, before any treatment.

Broader study findings: Blood also contained most of the expanded thyroid clonotypes above 0.001 frequency.

Amplification of the TCR beta CDR3 regions used RNA transcripts (as template). Second-round multiplex PCR came after a first-round RT-PCR that employed HTBI primers. TCRdb used MiXCR to reprocess the multiplex PCR reads, holding one entry per CDR3 protein. The sample has a few hundred thousand distinct CDR3 sequences; 18% are singletons. This clonotype was seen at least ten times. Its specificity is not known. This CDR3 region has 14 residues. The germline gives CDR1 MNHEY, CDR2 SVGAGI. The ends were cut back, 5 bases at V and 0 bases at J, with 11 bases in the middle. V is TRBV6-5 and J is TRBJ2-7; the D is unclear. Sequenced input: peripheral blood. The clonotype comes from a woman between 18 and 29 years old with Graves' ophthalmopathy. CDR3 in DNA: TGTGCCAGCAGTCTGACGCACTTCTCCTACGAGCAGTACTTC. This sequence encodes CASSLTHFSYEQYF.